The 18 T cell receptor beta chains below all came from one sample that was sequenced in a study of shared clonotypes between healthy human individuals (TCRdb year 2020). The library relied on the immunoSEQ multiplex PCR assay. Held by TCRdb, this immuneACCESS table contains in-frame sequences only and omits some clones. Under half of the omission traces to an unresolved V gene where checked; the cause of the rest is unknown. The sample table lists roughly 2.5 million clones, around nine tenths of them with a count of one. The ten largest clones take up around 0.15% of the sample. Sample: naive CD4+ T cells sorted from blood. The sample's cell subset or site label is to be understood as: CD45RA+ positively selected. These receptors originate from a man between 18 and 29 years old in good health.

This chain uses TRBV5-6 with TRBJ1-2; 9 bases fit TRBD1. This CDR3 region has 12 residues. The germline CDR1 and CDR2 sequences are SGHDT and YYEEEE. Trimming took 6 bases from V and 7 from J; bases not matched to a gene: 4. CDR3 residues: CASTPGQGGYTF. For the CDR3, the DNA is TGTGCCAGCACTCCGGGACAGGGTGGCTACACCTTC.

The chain uses TRBV7-9 and TRBJ1-2, with TRBD1 identical over 10 bases. V lost 5 bases, J lost 3 bases, and 18 bases stayed unmatched. CDR1 and CDR2 (germline): SEHNR, FQNEAQ (reference sequence). CDR3 size: 19 residues. CDR3 loop: CASSRNTLGQGIGHYGYTF. CDR3 coding DNA: TGTGCCAGCAGCCGAAATACCCTGGGACAGGGGATCGGGCACTATGGCTACACCTTC.

The chain combines TRBV11-2 with TRBJ2-7, with TRBD1 matching 7 bases. The trim removed 2 bases at V and 2 bases at J, leaving 6 bases unmatched. Germline V CDR1 and CDR2: SGHAT, FQNNGV. The CDR3 totals 15 residues. The CDR3: CASSLSGQSAYEQYF. As DNA, the CDR3 is TGTGCCAGCAGCTTATCGGGACAGTCTGCCTACGAGCAGTACTTC.

This chain links TRBV19 with TRBJ2-7; 8 nucleotides line up with TRBD1. V was pared by 3 bases and J by 1 base, with 5 bases of the junction left unmatched. This CDR3 region has 15 residues. In germline, CDR1 is LNHDA, CDR2 SQIVND (reference sequence). The CDR3 here is CASSISGGLSYEQYF. CDR3 DNA: TGTGCCAGTAGTATTTCAGGGGGCTTATCCTACGAGCAGTACTTC.

The rearrangement uses TRBV7-3 and TRBJ2-1; 7 positions agree with TRBD2. J was trimmed by 5 bases and V by 5 bases; bases with no gene match: 3. The CDR3 sequence is 13 residues long. CDR1 is SGHTA and CDR2 is FQGTGA in the germline V gene. DNA of the CDR3: TGTGCCAGCAGCCGACTAGCAAACAATGAGCAGTTCTTC. Amino acids: CASSRLANNEQFF.

The chain uses TRBV10-3 and TRBJ2-3, with 8 bases matching TRBD1. Unmatched junction bases numbered 7, after V lost 6 bases and J lost 2 bases. The V gene's germline CDR1 is ENHRY and CDR2 SYGVKD. The CDR3 has 15 amino acids. The CDR3: CAIRMPGGSTDTQYF. The DNA for the CDR3 is TGTGCCATCAGGATGCCAGGGGGCTCCACAGATACGCAGTATTTT.

The CDR3 DNA follows: TGTGCCAGCGATAATATCGGGCGGGGAAAGACCCAGTACTTC. Protein: CASDNIGRGKTQYF. The rearrangement joins TRBV2 to TRBJ2-5; perhaps TRBD2 as D (6 bases). The CDR3 runs 14 residues. Looked up from germline, CDR1 is SNHLY and CDR2 is FYNNEI. The V end lost 8 bases, the J end lost 6 bases, and 19 bases lay between the germline ends.

The chain carries TRBV7-2 and TRBJ2-1; possibly TRBD2 for D (5 bases). CDR3 size: 14 residues. V lost 6 bases and J 7 bases, leaving 16 bases between the germline ends. Per germline, CDR1 SGHTA and CDR2 FQGNSA. The CDR3 DNA sequence: TGTGCCAGCAGTCCTTCTAACGGGGAGAATGAGCAGTTCTTC. This sequence encodes CASSPSNGENEQFF.

The V and J genes are TRBV5-4 and TRBJ2-7; 10 bases are a match to TRBD2. The CDR3 sequence is 14 residues long. The V segment lost 10 bases and the J segment 2 bases; nucleotides outside the gene matches: 9. CDR1 and CDR2 from the germline V gene are SGHNT and YYREEE (reference sequence). The CDR3 sequence is CAGSVAGGTYEQYF. The CDR3 bases are TGTGCCGGCTCGGTAGCGGGAGGCACCTACGAGCAGTACTTC.

This chain joins TRBV19 and TRBJ2-2; D not resolved. The V end lost 5 bases, the J end lost 6 bases, and 7 bases lay between the germline ends. The CDR3 length is 12 residues. The germline V gene encodes CDR1 LNHDA and CDR2 SQIVND (reference sequence). The CDR3 reads CASSWPPGELFF. CDR3 nucleotides: TGTGCCAGTAGTTGGCCACCCGGGGAGCTGTTTTTT.

The gene calls are TRBV10-3 and TRBJ2-2, with 12 bases that match TRBD2. There are 16 residues in the CDR3. V dropped 7 bases and J dropped 1; count of bases not matched to a gene: 4. From germline, CDR1 is ENHRY and CDR2 SYGVKD. In nucleotides, the CDR3 is TGTGCCATCAAAGGGACTAGCGGGTGGAACACCGGGGAGCTGTTTTTT. Protein: CAIKGTSGWNTGELFF.

The chain carries TRBV15 and TRBJ2-7; possible D gene TRBD2, 5 bases. Germline values: CDR1 LNHNV, CDR2 YYDKDF (reference sequence). The CDR3 totals 18 residues. Trimming cost V 0 bases and J 1 base, with 19 bases left between them. CDR3 amino acids: CATSRDPRGGGLSYEQYF. The DNA of the CDR3 is TGTGCCACCAGCAGAGATCCCCGTGGAGGCGGCCTTTCCTACGAGCAGTACTTC.

The chain joins TRBV9 to TRBJ2-2; D unresolved. Germline CDR1 and CDR2: SGDLS and YYNGEE. The V and J ends lost 0 bases and 7 bases respectively, with 10 bases between them. The CDR3 covers 14 residues. The CDR3 spells CASSVVAEYGELFF. In nucleotides, the CDR3 is TGTGCCAGCAGCGTAGTTGCCGAATACGGGGAGCTGTTTTTT.

The chain employs TRBV28 and TRBJ2-7; D is uncertain. Germline assignment: CDR1 MDHEN and CDR2 SYDVKM. The CDR3 length is 13 residues. Trimming shortened V by 7 bases and J by 2 bases, and 12 bases separated the two germline ends. In nucleotides, the CDR3 is TGTGCCAGCATGTCGGTTGTTCCCTACGAGCAGTACTTC. This sequence encodes CASMSVVPYEQYF.

The gene calls are TRBV6-5 and TRBJ2-1, with 8 bases identical to TRBD2. V shed 6 bases, J shed 6 bases, and the junction held 7 bases outside the gene matches. CDR1 and CDR2 (germline): MNHEY, SVGAGI. The CDR3 loop spans 14 amino acids. The CDR3 reads CASRDGGVGNEQFF. The CDR3 coding sequence is TGTGCCAGCAGGGACGGGGGGGTCGGCAATGAGCAGTTCTTC.

The genes are TRBV7-9 and TRBJ2-5, with 8 bases lining up with TRBD1. The germline V gene has CDR1 SEHNR and CDR2 FQNEAQ (reference sequence). V dropped 5 bases and J dropped 5; count of bases not matched to a gene: 10. This CDR3 has 15 amino acids. The CDR3 loop is CASSATGALSETQYF. For the CDR3, the DNA is TGTGCCAGCAGCGCGACAGGGGCTTTGAGTGAGACCCAGTACTTC.

The V gene is TRBV5-1, the J gene TRBJ1-1; 7 positions match TRBD1. The junction had 4 bases not matched to a gene; V was cut back by 4 bases and J by 1 base. The CDR3 is made up of 14 amino acids. Germline CDR1 is SGHRS and CDR2 is YFSETQ. The CDR3 nucleotides are TGCGCCAGCAGCGGGGGACAGTCGAACACTGAAGCTTTCTTT. Translation gives CASSGGQSNTEAFF.

This clone was recorded only once. The chain has TRBV27 and TRBJ1-2, with a weak D call TRBD1 (5 bases). Trimming pared 6 bases from V and 8 bases from J, leaving 19 bases between. Germline V gene sequence: CDR1 MNHEY, CDR2 SMNVEV (reference sequence). This CDR3 has 14 amino acids. The CDR3 loop reads CASRWDQWVGGYTF. CDR3 in DNA: TGTGCCAGCAGGTGGGACCAGTGGGTAGGAGGCTACACCTTC.